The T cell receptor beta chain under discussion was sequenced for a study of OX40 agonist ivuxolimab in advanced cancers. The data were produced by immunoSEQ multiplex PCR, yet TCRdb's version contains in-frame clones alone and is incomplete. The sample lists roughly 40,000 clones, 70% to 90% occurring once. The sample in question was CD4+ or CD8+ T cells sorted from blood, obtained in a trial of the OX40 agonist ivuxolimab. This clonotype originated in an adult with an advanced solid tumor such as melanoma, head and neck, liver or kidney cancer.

CDR3 protein: CASSLATGANVLTF. The CDR3 DNA reads as TGCGCCAGCAGCTTGGCCACTGGGGCCAACGTCCTGACTTTC. V and J are TRBV5-1 and TRBJ2-6, with D unclear. V was cut by 0 bases and J by 2 bases, with 3 bases left in between. The germline CDR1 and CDR2 sequences are SGHRS and YFSETQ. There are 14 residues in the CDR3.